This T cell receptor (beta chain) was retrieved from a study of blood T cell repertoires in COVID-19. Study as a whole: COVID-19 samples, acute and convalescent, were from the United States, Italy and Spain. Sources were T cells, B-cell-depleted T cells, or PBMCs; the material itself was cDNA or gDNA.

This clone was seen only a few times. A junction boundary mismatches the germline segment, possibly from a read error. Germline V gene sequence: CDR1 SGHRS, CDR2 YFSETQ. The CDR3 has 12 amino acids. Under the authors' procedure: Nucleated cell counts were estimated from reference gene primer amplification. This table comes from immunoSEQ multiplex PCR, and its TCRdb copy is limited to in-frame clones, with some not included. V, J and clone size were drawn from that table, and D and trimming were deduced from the DNA. Of approximately 97,000 clones in the sample, approximately 89% are singletons; the top ten hold 15% to 20%.

This clonotype was obtained from a human donor in a cohort sampled during active COVID-19. The rearrangement uses TRBV5-1 and TRBJ1-1, with D possibly being TRBD1 (6 bases). Sequencing was performed on peripheral blood. CDR3 coding DNA: TGCGCCAGCAGCCCACCGGACAGATATTTTATTTTT. Amino acids: CASSPPDRYFIF.